This T cell receptor beta chain was sequenced during a study of neoadjuvant nivolumab and ipilimumab in lung cancer. In regard to this clone: No antigen is known for it.

Generated by immunoSEQ multiplex PCR, the TCRdb table keeps only in-frame clones and is missing some. In the table there are 10,000 to 15,000 clones, approximately 71% of which are singletons. Study results and limitations: Resected tumors had greater TCR richness and clonality than uninvolved lung. Higher pretherapy blood TCR richness went with higher resected-tumor richness. From pretherapy to surgery, tumor richness and clonality rose with dual therapy. Pathologic regression was not significantly tied to TCR clonality.

After removal of 5 bases from V and 1 base from J, the junction contained 6 bases not matched to a gene. Germline CDR1 is MDHEN and CDR2 is SYDVKM. The length of the CDR3 is 15 residues. Sequenced here: peripheral blood, sampled after neoadjuvant nivolumab, alone or with ipilimumab, at or shortly before surgery. The chain combines TRBV28 with TRBJ1-1, with 8 nucleotides matching TRBD1. The clonotype was recovered from an adult with non-small cell lung cancer. The CDR3 sequence: CASSPTGGGNTEAFF. The DNA for the CDR3 is TGTGCCAGCAGTCCCACAGGGGGAGGGAACACTGAAGCTTTCTTT.